This T cell receptor (beta chain) was captured by sequencing in a study of T cells in Graves' hyperthyroidism and ophthalmopathy. General observations from the study: Ophthalmopathy got predicted by the model a median about 6.7 months before its onset. A model using 13 V-J features told ophthalmopathy apart from stable hyperthyroidism.

Researchers defined stable Graves' hyperthyroidism as no ophthalmopathy progression within 18 months. Not enrolled were patients with uncontrolled infection, other autoimmune disease, pregnancy or lactation. Regions amplified from RNA transcripts were the TCR beta CDR3 regions. An initial round of RT-PCR targeting the TCR CDR3 relied on the HTBI primer set. TCRdb passed the multiplex PCR reads through MiXCR, listing each CDR3 protein once. The repertoire holds about 580,000 distinct CDR3 sequences, with around 46% as singletons. This clonotype occurred many times. Antigen: not known. Trimming stripped 2 bases from V and 3 bases from J, with 6 bases between. This CDR3 is 14 amino acids long. CDR1 SGHKS and CDR2 YYEKEE come from the germline V gene (reference sequence).

This receptor was obtained from a woman in her late teens or twenties with Graves' hyperthyroidism. Sequencing used peripheral blood or thyroid tissue (not recorded which). V and J are TRBV5-5 and TRBJ2-6, with D maybe TRBD1 (5 bases). The chain's CDR3 is CASSFRVGANVLTF. In DNA form, the CDR3 reads TGTGCCAGCAGCTTCAGGGTTGGGGCCAACGTCCTGACTTTC.